The clone carrying this T cell receptor beta chain appeared a few times. TCRdb reprocessed the RT-PCR reads with MiXCR, giving one entry per CDR3 protein. The sample carries 650,000 to 800,000 distinct CDR3 sequences, approximately 15% recorded once. CDR1 and CDR2 (germline): DFQATT, SNEGSKA (reference sequence). CDR3 length equals 13 residues. The germline V and J ends were trimmed by 7 bases and 2 bases, with 13 bases remaining between them. The data originate from a study of response to subunit inactivated influenza vaccine. The TCR originated in a man aged 50 to 59 who received an inactivated influenza vaccine. Sequences were derived from PBMCs from blood, sampled approximately 15 days before vaccination. The chain employs TRBV20-1 and TRBJ2-3, with D perhaps TRBD1 or TRBD2 (6 bases each). The CDR3 sequence is CSGGAGFTDTQYF. CDR3 bases: TGCAGTGGGGGGGCAGGGTTCACAGATACGCAGTATTTT.